Below, one TCR beta chain is given with its context. The data originate from a study of blood T cell repertoires in COVID-19. Across the study: The analysed material was cDNA or gDNA that came from T cells, B-cell-depleted T cells, or PBMCs.

Methods used by the authors: Estimation of nucleated cell counts relied on the amplification of reference gene primers. Sequencing was performed with immunoSEQ multiplex PCR; in TCRdb, only in-frame clones are kept and a portion is missing. V, J and clone size were drawn from that table, and D and trimming were deduced from the DNA. The sample shows more than 30,000 clones, 80% to 90% of them seen only once. The sequencing input was peripheral blood. The clonotype comes from a man aged 60 to 75 with active COVID-19.

DNA of the CDR3: TGTGCCAGCAGGAGACTAGCGGGAGGGACAGATACGCAGTATTTT. Its translation: CASRRLAGGTDTQYF. The chain employs TRBV6-5 and TRBJ2-3; 14 nucleotides match TRBD2. CDR3 length: 15 residues. Germline V CDR1 and CDR2: MNHEY, SVGAGI. V dropped 6 bases and J dropped 3; count of bases not matched to a gene: 2.